Given below is one T cell receptor beta chain in context. The data were obtained in a study of technical replicates of blood from a handful of donors. TCRdb keeps only in-frame clones here, not all; method: immunoSEQ multiplex PCR. The sample has over 65,000 clones; 95% to 98% are singletons. The CDR3 totals 15 residues. Trimming removed 7 bases from V and 2 bases from J; junction bases left unmatched: 10. Germline-derived CDR1 and CDR2 are LNHDA and SQIVND (reference sequence). Sequenced material: T cells isolated from PBMCs. The J gene is TRBJ2-7, the V gene TRBV19; 8 nucleotides agree with TRBD1. This TCR was recovered from a human donor in good health. CDR3 in amino acids: CASTPGAGGTYEQYF. As DNA, the CDR3 is TGTGCCAGTACCCCAGGGGCAGGGGGCACCTACGAGCAGTACTTC.